One T cell receptor (beta chain) is described in this entry. The source of the sample is a study of T-cell memory formation after mild COVID-19. As for the study in general: Largely donor-specific sequence clusters came from a couple of donors.

MiXCR, applied by TCRdb to the 5' RACE reads, yields one record per CDR3 protein. This sample has about 100,000 distinct CDR3 sequences, with approximately 10% found just once. The sequencing input was PBMCs or a T cell subset sorted from them (not recorded which). The TCR comes from a man aged 18 to 30 who had mild COVID-19 (a few samples of this study predate the infection). Cell type and time point are not known.

The CDR3 nucleotides are TGCAGTGCTAGAGATGACGGGGACAGGCCCTACGAGCAGTACTTC. Encoded protein: CSARDDGDRPYEQYF. The rearrangement joins TRBV20-1 to TRBJ2-7; 8 positions match TRBD1. J gave up 2 bases and V 0 bases, and 6 bases lay outside the gene matches. Germline V gene lookup returns CDR1 DFQATT and CDR2 SNEGSKA (reference sequence). The CDR3 consists of 15 residues.